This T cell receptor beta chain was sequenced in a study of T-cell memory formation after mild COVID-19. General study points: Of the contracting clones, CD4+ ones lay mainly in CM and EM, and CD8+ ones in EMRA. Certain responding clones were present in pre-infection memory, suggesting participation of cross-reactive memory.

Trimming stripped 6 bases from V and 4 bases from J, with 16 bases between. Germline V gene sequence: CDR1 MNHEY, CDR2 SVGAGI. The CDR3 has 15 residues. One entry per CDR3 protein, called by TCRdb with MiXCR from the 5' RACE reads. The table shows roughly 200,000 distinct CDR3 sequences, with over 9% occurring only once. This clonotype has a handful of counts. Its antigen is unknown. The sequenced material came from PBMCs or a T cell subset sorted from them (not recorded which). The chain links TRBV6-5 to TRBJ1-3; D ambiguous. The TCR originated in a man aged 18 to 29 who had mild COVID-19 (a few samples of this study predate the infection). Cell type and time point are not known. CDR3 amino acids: CASSVTGVGGNTIYF. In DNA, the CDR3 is TGTGCCAGCAGCGTAACCGGGGTAGGGGGAAACACCATATATTTT.